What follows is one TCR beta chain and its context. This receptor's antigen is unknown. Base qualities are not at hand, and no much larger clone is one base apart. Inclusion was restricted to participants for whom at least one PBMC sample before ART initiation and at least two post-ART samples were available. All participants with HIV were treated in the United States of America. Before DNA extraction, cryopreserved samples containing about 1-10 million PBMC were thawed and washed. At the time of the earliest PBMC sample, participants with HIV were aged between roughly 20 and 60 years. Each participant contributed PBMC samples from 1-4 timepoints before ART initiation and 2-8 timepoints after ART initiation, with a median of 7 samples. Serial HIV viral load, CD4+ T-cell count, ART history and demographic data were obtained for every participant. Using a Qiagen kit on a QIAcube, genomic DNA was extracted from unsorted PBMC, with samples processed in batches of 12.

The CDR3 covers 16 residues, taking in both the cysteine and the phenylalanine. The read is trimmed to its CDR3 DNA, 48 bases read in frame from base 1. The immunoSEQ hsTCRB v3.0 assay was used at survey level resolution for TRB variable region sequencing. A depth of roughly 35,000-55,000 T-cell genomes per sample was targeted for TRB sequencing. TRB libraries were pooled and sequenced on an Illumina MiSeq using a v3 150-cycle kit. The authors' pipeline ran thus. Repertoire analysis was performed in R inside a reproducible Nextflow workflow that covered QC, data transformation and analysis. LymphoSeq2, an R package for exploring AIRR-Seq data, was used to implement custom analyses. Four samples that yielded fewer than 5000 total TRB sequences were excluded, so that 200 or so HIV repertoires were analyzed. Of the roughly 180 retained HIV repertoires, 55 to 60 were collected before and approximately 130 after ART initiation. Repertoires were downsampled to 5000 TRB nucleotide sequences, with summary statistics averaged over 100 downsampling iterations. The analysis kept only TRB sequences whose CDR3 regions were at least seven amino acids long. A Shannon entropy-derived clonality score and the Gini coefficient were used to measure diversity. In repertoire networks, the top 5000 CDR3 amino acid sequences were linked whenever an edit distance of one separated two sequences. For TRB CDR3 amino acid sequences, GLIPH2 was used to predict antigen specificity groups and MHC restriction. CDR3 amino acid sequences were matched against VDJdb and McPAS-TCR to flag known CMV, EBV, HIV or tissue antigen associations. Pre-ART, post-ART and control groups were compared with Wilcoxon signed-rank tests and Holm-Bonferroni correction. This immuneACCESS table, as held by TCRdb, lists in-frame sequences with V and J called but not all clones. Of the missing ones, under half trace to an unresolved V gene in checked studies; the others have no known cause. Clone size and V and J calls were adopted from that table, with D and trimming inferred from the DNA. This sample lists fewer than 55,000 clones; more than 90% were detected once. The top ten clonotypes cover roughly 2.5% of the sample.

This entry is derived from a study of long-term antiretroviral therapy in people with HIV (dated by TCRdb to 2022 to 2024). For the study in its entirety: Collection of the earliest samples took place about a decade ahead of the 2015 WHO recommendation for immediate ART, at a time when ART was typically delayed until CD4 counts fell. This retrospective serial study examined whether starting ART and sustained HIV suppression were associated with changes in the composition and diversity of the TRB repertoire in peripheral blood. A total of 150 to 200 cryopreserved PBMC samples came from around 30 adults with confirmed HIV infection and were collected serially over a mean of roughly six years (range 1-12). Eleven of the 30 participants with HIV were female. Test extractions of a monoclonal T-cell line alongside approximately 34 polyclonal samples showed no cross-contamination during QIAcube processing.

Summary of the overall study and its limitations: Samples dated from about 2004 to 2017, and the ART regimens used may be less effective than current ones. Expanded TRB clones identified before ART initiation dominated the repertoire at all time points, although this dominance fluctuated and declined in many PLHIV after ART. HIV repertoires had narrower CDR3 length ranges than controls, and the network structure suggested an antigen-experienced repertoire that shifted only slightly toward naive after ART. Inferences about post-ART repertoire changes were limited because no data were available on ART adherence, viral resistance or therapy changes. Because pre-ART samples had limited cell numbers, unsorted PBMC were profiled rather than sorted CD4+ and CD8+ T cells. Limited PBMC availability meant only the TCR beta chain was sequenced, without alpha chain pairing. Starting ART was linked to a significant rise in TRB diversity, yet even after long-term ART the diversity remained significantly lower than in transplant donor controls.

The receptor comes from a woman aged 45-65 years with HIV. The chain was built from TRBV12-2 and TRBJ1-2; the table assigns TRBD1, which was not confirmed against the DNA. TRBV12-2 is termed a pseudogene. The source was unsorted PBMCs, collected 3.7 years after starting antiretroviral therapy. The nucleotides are TGTGCAAGTCGCTTAGCGCGGCAGGGTAGTTCCTATGGCTACACCTTC. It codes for CASRLARQGSSYGYTF.